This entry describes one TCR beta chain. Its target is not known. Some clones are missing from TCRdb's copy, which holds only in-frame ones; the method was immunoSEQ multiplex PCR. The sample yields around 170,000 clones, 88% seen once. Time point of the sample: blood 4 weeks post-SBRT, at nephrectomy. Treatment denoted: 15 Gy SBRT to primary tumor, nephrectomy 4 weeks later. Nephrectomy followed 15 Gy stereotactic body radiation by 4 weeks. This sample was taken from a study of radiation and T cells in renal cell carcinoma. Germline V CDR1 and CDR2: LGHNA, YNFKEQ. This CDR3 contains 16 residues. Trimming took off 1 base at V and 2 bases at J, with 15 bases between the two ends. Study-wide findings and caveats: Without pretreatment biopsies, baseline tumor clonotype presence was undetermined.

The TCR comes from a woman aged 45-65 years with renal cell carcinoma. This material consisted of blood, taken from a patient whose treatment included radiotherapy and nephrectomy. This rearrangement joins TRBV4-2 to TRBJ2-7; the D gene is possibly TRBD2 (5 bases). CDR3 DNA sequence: TGTGCCAGCAGCCAAGGGCTTGGGCTAGCTCCCTACGAGCAGTACTTC. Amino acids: CASSQGLGLAPYEQYF.